One and the same sample provided the 6 T cell receptor beta chains below, sequenced in a study of human T cells and chemical hapten exposure. As for time point: pre-sensitization, week 0. This sample's treatment: therapeutic diphenylcyclopropenone sensitization with weekly scalp DPC. TCRdb reprocessed the RACE reads with MiXCR, giving one entry per CDR3 protein. Altogether roughly 110,000 distinct CDR3 sequences are present, approximately 12% being singletons, with the ten largest covering over 1.5%. The source was whole blood, collected in connection with sensitization to the hapten diphenylcyclopropenone (DPC). These receptors were taken from a woman aged 50 to 65 with alopecia areata. Some clones in this sample may be carry-over from other donors' samples.

In this sample, this clonotype turned up a few times. V is TRBV4-2 and J is TRBJ2-4, with 13 positions matching TRBD2. CDR3 size: 18 residues. V lost 4 bases and J lost 7; bases outside the gene matches: 13. The germline CDR1 and CDR2 sequences are LGHNA and YNFKEQ. Here the CDR3 DNA reads TGTGCCAGCAGCCGTACCGGGACTAGCGGGGTTAAGGGTAACATTCAGTACTTC. It translates to CASSRTGTSGVKGNIQYF.

The sample holds a few counts of this clonotype. V gene TRBV4-2 combines with J gene TRBJ2-7; TRBD2 is a possible D gene (6 bases). The CDR3 is made up of 15 amino acids. Germline V gene sequence: CDR1 LGHNA, CDR2 YNFKEQ. V dropped 4 bases and J dropped 6 bases, with 19 bases sitting between them. The CDR3 nucleotides read TGTGCCAGCAGCCCAGGAGGAACCGCGGAGGGCGAGCAGTACTTC. Its protein product is CASSPGGTAEGEQYF.

V is TRBV6-1 and J is TRBJ1-2; D gene ambiguous. The germline V gene encodes CDR1 MNHNS and CDR2 SASEGT. V was cut by 4 bases and J by 12 bases, with 9 bases left in between. The CDR3 extends over 10 amino acids. Here the CDR3 DNA reads TGTGCCAGCAGTGGGAGACCGGACACCTTC. Its translation is CASSGRPDTF.

The chain is built from TRBV20-1 and TRBJ2-5; TRBD1 might be the D (6 bases). The CDR3 spans 15 residues. The V gene's germline CDR1 is DFQATT and CDR2 SNEGSKA (reference sequence). V lost 3 bases and J lost 4, with 18 bases in between. CDR3 nucleotide sequence: TGCAGTGCTAGGGGGGCGACAGGCGCTGTAGAGACCCAGTACTTC. This encodes CSARGATGAVETQYF.

A few counts support this clonotype. The rearrangement uses TRBV18 and TRBJ2-1, with TRBD1 identical over 7 bases. Per the germline V gene, CDR1 is KGHSH and CDR2 is LQKENI. Unmatched junction bases numbered 10, after V lost 0 bases and J lost 8 bases. The CDR3 has 16 residues. CDR3 protein: CASSPPGTVSPDEQFF. The DNA for the CDR3 is TGTGCCAGCTCACCACCCGGGACAGTCAGCCCTGATGAGCAGTTCTTC.

This clonotype was observed a handful of times. The chain carries TRBV27 and TRBJ1-1; D is perhaps TRBD1 (5 bases). Trimming pared 6 bases from V and 4 bases from J, leaving 18 bases between. Germline-derived CDR1 and CDR2 are MNHEY and SMNVEV (reference sequence). This CDR3 spans 15 amino acids. CDR3: CASSLSRERGTEAFF. The CDR3, as DNA: TGTGCCAGCAGCCTCTCCAGGGAGAGAGGCACTGAAGCTTTCTTT.